The next 5 T cell receptor beta chains were all read from a single sample in a study of blood T cell repertoires in COVID-19. Profiled with immunoSEQ multiplex PCR; TCRdb holds only in-frame clones, not every one. The table includes more than 150,000 clones, around 86% detected once. Sequenced: peripheral blood. Receptors originate from a man aged 55-75 years with COVID-19, enrolled during active disease.

The chain uses TRBV4-3 and TRBJ2-6, with a possible D match to TRBD2 (6 bases). CDR1 and CDR2 from the germline V gene are LGHNA and YSLEER. V was trimmed by 2 bases and J by 1 base, leaving 12 bases between them. The CDR3 spans 17 residues. The CDR3 sequence: CASSQPPSGSGANVLTF. The CDR3 DNA is TGCGCCAGCAGCCAACCCCCCAGCGGGTCTGGGGCCAACGTCCTGACTTTC.

This chain uses TRBV19 with TRBJ1-1; 8 bases agree with TRBD1. Germline V lookup: CDR1 LNHDA, CDR2 SQIVND (reference sequence). Germline trimming cut 4 bases from V and 4 bases from J; bases unmatched to any gene: 8. There are 15 residues in the CDR3. CDR3 sequence reads: CASSTSDRGFTEAFF. The DNA for the CDR3 is TGTGCCAGTAGTACCTCTGACAGGGGATTCACTGAAGCTTTCTTT.

The chain has TRBV7-2 and TRBJ2-1; D is perhaps TRBD2 (7 bases). The ends were cut back, 5 bases at V and 0 bases at J, with 17 bases in the middle. CDR3 length: 17 amino acids. CDR1 SGHTA and CDR2 FQGNSA come from the germline V gene. DNA for the CDR3: TGTGCCAGCAGCCCAGGGGCGGGAGTCATCTCCTACAATGAGCAGTTCTTC. It specifies CASSPGAGVISYNEQFF.

The J gene is TRBJ1-2, the V gene TRBV10-3; maybe TRBD1 (5 bases). V shed 2 bases and J shed 6 bases, with 16 bases lying between them. Germline CDR1 is ENHRY and CDR2 is SYGVKD. This CDR3 spans 15 amino acids. This CDR3 is CAISERGTLGDGYTF. CDR3 in DNA: TGTGCCATCAGTGAGCGCGGGACCCTAGGAGATGGCTACACCTTC.

V gene TRBV4-1 combines with J gene TRBJ2-7; tentative D call: TRBD1 (6 bases). Between the trimmed V and J ends, which lost 0 bases and 0 bases, there was a span of 12 bases. This CDR3 is 16 amino acids long. CDR1 and CDR2 from the germline V gene are MGHRA and YSYEKL. In nucleotides, the CDR3 is TGCGCCAGCAGCCAAGATGTAGGACAGAACTCCTACGAGCAGTACTTC. Amino acid sequence: CASSQDVGQNSYEQYF.